Below, 2 T cell receptor beta chains from the same sample are listed, as sequenced in a study of T and B cells in COVID-19 patients. TRB was amplified from approximately 250-480 ng of blood genomic DNA. Multiplex PCR with BIOMED2 TRB-A/B primer pools amplified TRB rearrangements. Each CDR3 protein gets one entry after TCRdb re-called the multiplex PCR reads with MiXCR. Of around 11,000 distinct CDR3 sequences in the sample, 30% to 35% were seen once. The specimen was blood. The receptor source for this set is a human donor with active COVID-19.

In its sample, this clonotype ranks as medium-sized. The gene calls are TRBV29-1 and TRBJ1-1, with D tentatively TRBD1 (6 bases). The V end lost 4 bases, the J end lost 4 bases, and 16 bases lay between the germline ends. The germline V gene encodes CDR1 SQVTM and CDR2 ANQGSEA. The CDR3 spans 14 residues. CDR3: CSVVVRGGTTEAFF. Here the CDR3 DNA reads TGCAGCGTTGTGGTCAGGGGAGGCACCACTGAAGCTTTCTTT.

The chain combines TRBV7-9 with TRBJ2-7; D not certain. This CDR3 spans 12 amino acids. CDR1 is SEHNR, CDR2 FQNEAQ, per germline (reference sequence). Trimming stripped 5 bases from V and 1 base from J, with 6 bases between. CDR3 amino acids: CASSTASYEQYF. CDR3 sequence (DNA): TGTGCCAGCAGCACTGCTTCCTACGAGCAGTACTTC.